These T cell receptor beta chains were read from a single sample in a study of technical replicates of blood from a handful of donors. Sequenced by immunoSEQ multiplex PCR; TCRdb stores in-frame clones only, minus some. The repertoire consists of about 88,000 clones, with just under 95% occurring once and the leading ten covering 0.34%. Sequencing was carried out using T cells isolated from PBMCs. The receptors shown here come from a human donor in good health. The CDR3 runs from the conserved cysteine through the conserved F or W. D genes are given only for firm matches. The size entry is marked missing in some rows and otherwise reads once, few, many or a size class.

v_call	j_call	clone_size	d_call	cdr3_aa	cdr3_nt
TRBV27	TRBJ1-5	-	-	CASSYRQASQPQHF	TGTGCCAGCAGTTACCGACAGGCCAGTCAGCCCCAGCATTTT
TRBV7-8	TRBJ1-1	-	-	CASSPTVSRNTEAFF	TGTGCCAGCAGCCCGACGGTTAGCAGGAACACTGAAGCTTTCTTT
TRBV28	TRBJ2-3	-	TRBD1	CASNSNRGADTQYF	TGTGCCAGCAATAGTAACAGGGGAGCGGATACGCAGTATTTT
TRBV13	TRBJ2-5	-	TRBD2	CASSPRLAGGLQETQYF	TGTGCCAGCAGCCCCCGACTAGCGGGAGGGCTCCAAGAGACCCAGTACTTC
TRBV27	TRBJ2-7	-	-	CASSWGQGYEQYF	TGTGCCAGCAGCTGGGGACAAGGCTACGAGCAGTACTTC
TRBV7-9	TRBJ2-2	-	-	CASSPLNTGELFF	TGTGCCAGCAGCCCACTCAACACCGGGGAGCTGTTTTTT
TRBV9	TRBJ2-1	-	TRBD2	CASSSAQGLARPEQFF	TGTGCCAGCAGTTCCGCCCAAGGACTAGCGCGGCCGGAGCAGTTCTTC
TRBV4-1	TRBJ1-3	-	-	CASSPLRAGAFSGNTIYF	TGCGCCAGCAGCCCCCTTCGGGCAGGGGCCTTCTCTGGAAACACCATATATTTT
TRBV29-1	TRBJ2-7	-	TRBD2	CSVDTAGSNYEQYF	TGCAGCGTTGATACAGCGGGATCAAACTACGAGCAGTACTTC
TRBV19	TRBJ2-3	-	-	CASNTGPLEADTQYF	TGTGCCAGTAATACCGGGCCACTAGAGGCCGATACGCAGTATTTT
TRBV10-1	TRBJ1-1	-	TRBD1	CASSQGQGATMNTEAFF	TGCGCCAGCAGCCAGGGACAGGGGGCCACAATGAACACTGAAGCTTTCTTT
TRBV19	TRBJ2-3	-	TRBD1	CASRDPDRASTDTQYF	TGTGCCAGTAGGGACCCGGACAGGGCTAGCACAGATACGCAGTATTTT
TRBV6-6	TRBJ1-3	once	-	CASRDSRSGNTIYF	TGTGCCAGCAGAGACAGCCGCTCTGGAAACACCATATATTTT
TRBV5-8	TRBJ2-3	-	-	CASSFSASGTDTQYF	TGTGCCAGCAGCTTCTCGGCTAGCGGCACAGATACGCAGTATTTT
TRBV10-2	TRBJ1-1	few	-	CASRDQVNTEAFF	TGCGCCAGCAGGGATCAGGTGAACACTGAAGCTTTCTTT
TRBV9	TRBJ2-7	-	TRBD2	CASSISGISYEQYF	TGTGCCAGCAGCATTAGCGGGATTTCCTACGAGCAGTACTTC
TRBV30	TRBJ1-2	-	TRBD1	CACPPLGQAFLGYTF	TGTGCCTGCCCCCCACTGGGACAGGCTTTTTTAGGCTACACCTTC
TRBV6-5	TRBJ2-1	-	-	CASSYSRRSNEQFF	TGTGCCAGCAGTTACTCGAGACGGAGCAATGAGCAGTTCTTC
TRBV10-1	TRBJ2-7	-	-	CASSEGLVYGQYF	TGCGCCAGCAGTGAAGGCCTAGTCTACGGGCAGTACTTC
TRBV28	TRBJ1-2	-	-	CASSLARELGASTF	TGTGCCAGCAGTTTGGCCCGCGAACTCGGAGCTAGCACCTTC
TRBV9	TRBJ2-7	-	-	CASSGGDEQYF	TGTGCCAGCAGCGGCGGGGACGAGCAGTACTTC
TRBV18	TRBJ1-4	-	-	CASSPSRGTTNEKLFF	TGTGCCAGCTCACCGTCCCGGGGGACAACTAATGAAAAACTGTTTTTT
TRBV6-1	TRBJ2-3	few	-	CASSEGQHTDTQYF	TGTGCCAGCAGTGAAGGTCAACACACAGATACGCAGTATTTT
TRBV4-1	TRBJ1-3	once	-	CASSTLDLRTRSSGNTIYF	TGCGCCAGCAGCACACTAGACCTCAGGACCCGGAGCTCTGGAAACACCATATATTTT
TRBV5-1	TRBJ1-5	-	TRBD1	CASSLVSGRGPSTFYSNQPQHF	TGCGCCAGCAGCTTGGTGTCGGGCAGGGGGCCCAGTACTTTTTATAGCAATCAGCCCCAGCATTTT
TRBV4-1	TRBJ2-4	-	-	CASSHPTGQNIQYF	TGCGCCAGCAGCCATCCGACCGGACAGAACATTCAGTACTTC
TRBV5-4	TRBJ2-7	-	TRBD2	CASSSTPPQGLASHEQYF	TGTGCCAGCAGTTCCACCCCCCCCCAAGGACTAGCATCACACGAGCAGTACTTC
TRBV2	TRBJ1-5	-	-	CASSAGTSGNQPQHF	TGTGCCAGCAGTGCTGGGACTTCGGGCAATCAGCCCCAGCATTTT
TRBV5-8	TRBJ2-3	-	-	CASSRDSMFAQYF	TGTGCCAGCAGCCGGGACTCCATGTTCGCGCAGTATTTT
TRBV11-3	TRBJ2-7	once	TRBD1	CASSLGQGENEQYF	TGTGCCAGCAGCTTGGGTCAGGGGGAAAACGAGCAGTACTTC
TRBV7-2	TRBJ2-1	-	-	CASSPAPGPYEQFF	TGTGCCAGCAGCCCCGCACCAGGGCCTTATGAGCAGTTCTTC
TRBV10-1	TRBJ1-5	-	TRBD1	CASSHDRDQPQHF	TGCGCCAGCAGTCATGACAGGGATCAGCCCCAGCATTTT
TRBV7-8	TRBJ2-1	-	TRBD2	CASSLVETSGRRPFF	TGTGCCAGCAGCTTAGTCGAGACTAGCGGTCGAAGGCCGTTCTTC
TRBV19	TRBJ1-2	-	TRBD1	CASRSTGDGVGYTF	TGTGCCAGTAGGTCGACAGGGGATGGGGTTGGCTACACCTTC
TRBV28	TRBJ2-1	-	TRBD2	CASRTQREDVNEQFF	TGTGCCAGCAGAACCCAGCGGGAGGACGTCAATGAGCAGTTCTTC
TRBV5-1	TRBJ2-7	-	TRBD1	CASRYDRGREQYF	TGCGCCAGCAGGTATGACAGGGGGCGCGAGCAGTACTTC
TRBV7-9	TRBJ1-1	-	TRBD1	CASSLAWTGAFF	TGTGCCAGCAGCTTAGCTTGGACAGGAGCTTTCTTT
TRBV27	TRBJ1-1	-	TRBD1	CASSRDRGGGWVNTEAFF	TGTGCCAGCAGCCGGGACAGGGGAGGCGGTTGGGTGAACACTGAAGCTTTCTTT
TRBV9	TRBJ1-2	once	TRBD1	CASSVGGTEYGYTF	TGTGCCAGCAGCGTAGGAGGGACAGAATATGGCTACACCTTC
TRBV7-2	TRBJ2-7	-	TRBD1	CASSKPSQQGAFFEQYF	TGTGCCAGCAGCAAACCATCTCAACAGGGGGCGTTTTTTGAGCAGTACTTC
TRBV20-1	TRBJ1-2	-	-	CSSNGGYGYTF	TGCAGTTCTAACGGGGGATATGGCTACACCTTC
TRBV11-3	TRBJ2-7	-	-	CASSLDFTGLIEQYF	TGTGCCAGCAGCTTAGATTTTACAGGGCTGATCGAGCAGTACTTC
TRBV19	TRBJ2-7	-	TRBD1	CASSPDRANNEQYF	TGTGCCAGTAGTCCTGACAGGGCTAATAACGAGCAGTACTTC
TRBV19	TRBJ1-1	-	-	CASSMGGNTEAFF	TGTGCCAGTAGTATGGGGGGGAACACTGAAGCTTTCTTT
TRBV10-3	TRBJ2-3	-	-	CAIMRSGGTDTQYF	TGTGCCATCATGAGATCCGGAGGGACAGATACGCAGTATTTT
TRBV10-3	TRBJ2-3	-	-	CAISGDSSGDTQYF	TGTGCCATCAGTGGGGACTCTTCCGGGGATACGCAGTATTTT
TRBV7-9	TRBJ1-1	few	TRBD1	CASSLGGGLNTEAFF	TGTGCCAGCAGCTTAGGAGGGGGCCTGAACACTGAAGCTTTCTTT
TRBV28	TRBJ2-5	-	-	CASSFIETQYF	TGTGCCAGCAGTTTCATCGAGACCCAGTACTTC
TRBV9	TRBJ2-7	-	-	CASSVGSSYEQYF	TGTGCCAGCAGCGTAGGTAGCTCCTACGAGCAGTACTTC
TRBV7-3	TRBJ2-3	-	TRBD2	CASSSGGGDSTDTQYF	TGTGCCAGCAGCTCCGGGGGGGGAGACAGCACAGATACGCAGTATTTT
TRBV10-3	TRBJ1-2	-	-	CAISESWGFYGYTF	TGTGCCATCAGTGAGTCGTGGGGCTTCTATGGCTACACCTTC
TRBV7-2	TRBJ1-1	-	-	CASSFKGGTEAFF	TGTGCCAGCAGCTTTAAAGGGGGTACTGAAGCTTTCTTT
TRBV5-8	TRBJ2-3	-	TRBD2	CASSWKASSGRRDTQYF	TGTGCCAGCAGCTGGAAGGCGTCTAGCGGGAGAAGGGATACGCAGTATTTT
TRBV29-1	TRBJ2-1	-	TRBD2	CSVQREGSSYNEQFF	TGCAGCGTGCAGCGGGAGGGGAGCTCCTACAATGAGCAGTTCTTC
TRBV7-9	TRBJ2-6	-	-	CASSPYPGSGANVLTF	TGTGCCAGCAGCCCCTACCCAGGCTCTGGGGCCAACGTCCTGACTTTC
TRBV9	TRBJ2-1	-	TRBD2	CASSVGLAGEQFF	TGTGCCAGCAGCGTGGGACTAGCAGGTGAGCAGTTCTTC
TRBV4-2	TRBJ1-1	-	-	CASSTRPFGDTEAFF	TGTGCCAGCAGCACCCGGCCCTTCGGGGACACTGAAGCTTTCTTT
TRBV9	TRBJ2-7	-	-	CASSVETGSYEQYF	TGTGCCAGCAGCGTCGAGACAGGATCCTACGAGCAGTACTTC
TRBV7-9	TRBJ1-2	once	TRBD1	CASRSGGTGVDGYTF	TGTGCCAGCAGGTCCGGCGGGACAGGGGTAGATGGCTACACCTTC